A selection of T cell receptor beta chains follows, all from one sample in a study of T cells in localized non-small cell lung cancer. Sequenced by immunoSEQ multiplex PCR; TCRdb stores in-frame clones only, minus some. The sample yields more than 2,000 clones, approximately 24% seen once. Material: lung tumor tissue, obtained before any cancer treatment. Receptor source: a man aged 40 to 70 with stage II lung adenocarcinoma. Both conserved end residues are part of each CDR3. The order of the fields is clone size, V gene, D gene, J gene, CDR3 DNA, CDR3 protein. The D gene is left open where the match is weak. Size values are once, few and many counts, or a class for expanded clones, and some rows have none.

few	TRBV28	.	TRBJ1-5	TGTGCCAGCAGTACTGGGGGTTATCAGCCCCAGCATTTT	CASSTGGYQPQHF
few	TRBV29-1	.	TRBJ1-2	TGCAGCGTTGCCAGGCAGGCTAACTATGGCTACACCTTC	CSVARQANYGYTF
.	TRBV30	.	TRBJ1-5	TGTGCCTGGAGTTCAGGAGGGGAGAGGCCCCAGCATTTT	CAWSSGGERPQHF
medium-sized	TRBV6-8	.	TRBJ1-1	TGTGCCAGCAGGCGAGACAGTTTTACTGAAGCTTTCTTT	CASRRDSFTEAFF
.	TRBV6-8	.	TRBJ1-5	TGTGCCAGCAGTTACCCCCAGGGAGCGCCCCAGCATTTT	CASSYPQGAPQHF
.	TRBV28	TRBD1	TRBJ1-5	TGTGCCAGCACTTTCAATACAGGGGTGGGTCAGCCCCAGCATTTT	CASTFNTGVGQPQHF
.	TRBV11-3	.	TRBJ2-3	TGTGCCAGCAGCTTAGAGGTAGCGAGGGATACGCAGTATTTT	CASSLEVARDTQYF
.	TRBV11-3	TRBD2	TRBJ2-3	TGTGCCAGCAGCTGGGGACTAGCATTGGGTTCTAGCACAAGCTACCAGTATTTT	CASSWGLALGSSTSYQYF
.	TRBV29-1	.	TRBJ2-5	TGCAGCGTTGAATCGACGGTGGAGACCCAGTACTTC	CSVESTVETQYF
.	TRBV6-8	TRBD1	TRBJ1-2	TGTGCCAGCAGTTACTCGGGACAGGAGACTTTCTATGGCTACACCTTC	CASSYSGQETFYGYTF
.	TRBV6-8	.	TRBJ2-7	TGTGCCAGCAGCGAACAGGGCTACGAGCAGTACTTC	CASSEQGYEQYF
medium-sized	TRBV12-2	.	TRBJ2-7	TGTGCCTTCCGATCACAGGGGGCGCTGAACGAGCAGTACTTC	CAFRSQGALNEQYF
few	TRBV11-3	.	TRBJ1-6	TGTGCCAGCAGCTCTCTCCGGGGCGGGGGCGCGGATAATTCACCCCTCCACTTT	CASSSLRGGGADNSPLHF
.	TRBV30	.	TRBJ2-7	TGTGCCTGGACCCAGTCCTCCTACGAGCAGTACTTC	CAWTQSSYEQYF
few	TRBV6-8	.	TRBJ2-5	TGTGCCAGCAGTTCCGGACGGGGCCAAGAGACCCAGTACTTC	CASSSGRGQETQYF
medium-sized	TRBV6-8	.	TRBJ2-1	TGTGCCAGCACTAGCGACGCGACCCACAATGAGCAGTTCTTC	CASTSDATHNEQFF
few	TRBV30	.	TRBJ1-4	TGTGCCTGGAGTACCGGGTTGTATGAAAAACTGTTTTTT	CAWSTGLYEKLFF
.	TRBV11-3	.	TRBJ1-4	TGTGCCAGCAGGAGAAGCAGGCTAGAAGGAGAAAAACTGTTTTTT	CASRRSRLEGEKLFF
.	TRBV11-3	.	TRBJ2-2	TGTGCCAGCAGCTCTGGTCTTCATTCGAACACCGGGGAGCTGTTTTTT	CASSSGLHSNTGELFF
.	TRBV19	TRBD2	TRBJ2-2	TGTGCCAGCCCAAGCGGCGGGGGCGGGGAGCTGTTTTTT	CASPSGGGGELFF
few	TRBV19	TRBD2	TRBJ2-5	TGTGCCAGTAGTATGTTAGCGGGAGGGCCACAAGAGACCCAGTACTTC	CASSMLAGGPQETQYF
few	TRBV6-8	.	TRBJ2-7	TGTGCCAGCAGTTACCCTAGTGTCTACGAGCAGTACTTC	CASSYPSVYEQYF
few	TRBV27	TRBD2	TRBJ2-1	TGTGCCAGCAGTCCCCGACTAGCGGGGGGGCAAAATGAGCAGTTCTTC	CASSPRLAGGQNEQFF
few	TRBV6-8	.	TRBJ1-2	TGTGCCAGCAGTCCCATCGACAGTTTCCTGAACTATGGCTACACCTTC	CASSPIDSFLNYGYTF
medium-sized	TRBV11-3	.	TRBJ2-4	TGTGCCAGCAGCCTTCCAGACGGGAAAAACATTCAGTACTTC	CASSLPDGKNIQYF
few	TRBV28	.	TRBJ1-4	TGTGCCAGCATTCCGGACAGCTTTAATGAAAAACTGTTTTTT	CASIPDSFNEKLFF
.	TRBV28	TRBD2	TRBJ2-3	TGTGCCAGCTGTGGTAGCGGGGCAGATACGCAGTATTTT	CASCGSGADTQYF
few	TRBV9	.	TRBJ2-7	TGTGCCAGCAGCGTCGACCTGCCCTACGAGCAGTACTTC	CASSVDLPYEQYF
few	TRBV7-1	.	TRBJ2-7	TGTGCCAGCAGCTTAAACAGCGGGCCTTCCTACGAGCAGTACTTC	CASSLNSGPSYEQYF
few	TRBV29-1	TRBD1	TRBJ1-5	TGCAGCGTCCAGACAGGGAATGATCAGCCCCAGCATTTT	CSVQTGNDQPQHF
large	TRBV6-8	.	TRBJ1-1	TGTGCCAGCAGCTTTCAGGGGAGGAACACTGAAGCTTTCTTT	CASSFQGRNTEAFF
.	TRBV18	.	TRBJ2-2	TGTGCCAGCTCACCACCGAAAATCGGCCTTAACACCGGGGAGCTGTTTTTT	CASSPPKIGLNTGELFF
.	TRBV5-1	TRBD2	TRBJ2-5	TGCGCCAGCAGCCTGGGACTAGCGGGAGGGCAAGAGACCCAGTACTTC	CASSLGLAGGQETQYF
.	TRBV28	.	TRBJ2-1	TGTGCCAGCAGGTCAATGGACCTCATCAATGAGCAGTTCTTC	CASRSMDLINEQFF
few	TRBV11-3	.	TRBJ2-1	TGTGCCAGCAGCTTAGGTACGGGACCCAATGAGCAGTTCTTC	CASSLGTGPNEQFF
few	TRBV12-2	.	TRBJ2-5	TGTGCCACCGGGCCGGGACTAGCGACGGAGACCCAGTACTTC	CATGPGLATETQYF
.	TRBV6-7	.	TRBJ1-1	TGTGCCAGCAGTCTGGGGACTGAAGCTTTCTTT	CASSLGTEAFF
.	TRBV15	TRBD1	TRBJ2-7	TGTGCCACCAGCGACCACACAGGGGGATACGAGCAGTACTTC	CATSDHTGGYEQYF
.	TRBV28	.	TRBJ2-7	TGTGCCAGCAGCCCTGAGAGCTACGAGCAGTACTTC	CASSPESYEQYF
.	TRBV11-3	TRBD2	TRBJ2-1	TGTGCCAGCAGCTCGGGACTAGCGGGGACAGAGCAGTTCTTC	CASSSGLAGTEQFF
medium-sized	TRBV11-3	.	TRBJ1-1	TGTGCCAGCAGCCCTCCGGGGGTAATGGACACTGAAGCTTTCTTT	CASSPPGVMDTEAFF
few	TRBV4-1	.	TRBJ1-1	TGCGCCAGCAGCCAAGTAAACGAAGACACTGAAGCTTTCTTT	CASSQVNEDTEAFF
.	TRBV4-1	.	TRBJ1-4	TGCGCCAGCAGCCAAGGAGGTAGTTCTAATGAAAAACTGTTTTTT	CASSQGGSSNEKLFF
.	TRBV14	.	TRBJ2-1	TGTGCCAGCAGCTCGTTCGCCGCAGGGAAACATGAGCAGTTCTTC	CASSSFAAGKHEQFF
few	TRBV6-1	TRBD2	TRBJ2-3	TGTGCCAGCAGTGAAGCGCTTCAAGCGGGGGGGCCAGATACGCAGTATTTT	CASSEALQAGGPDTQYF
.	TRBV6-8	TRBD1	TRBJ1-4	TGTGCCAGCAGCGAGGACAGGGCTTTGGTACTGTTTTTT	CASSEDRALVLFF
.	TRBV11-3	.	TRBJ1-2	TGTGCCAGCAGCCCTCGATGGTCCACTAACTATGGCTACACCTTC	CASSPRWSTNYGYTF
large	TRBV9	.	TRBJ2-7	TGTGCCAGCAGTGAGGCAGGGTCCCACGAGCAGTACTTC	CASSEAGSHEQYF
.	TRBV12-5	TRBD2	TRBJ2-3	TGTGCTAGTGGGCCTAGGGGCGGGGGTCCCACAGATACGCAGTATTTT	CASGPRGGGPTDTQYF
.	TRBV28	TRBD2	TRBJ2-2	TGTGCCAGCAGAACAGGACTAGCGGCGAACACCGGGGAGCTGTTTTTT	CASRTGLAANTGELFF
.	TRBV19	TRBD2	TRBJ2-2	TGTGCCAGTAGTGTGCTAGCGGGGGGGAACACCGGGGAGCTGTTTTTT	CASSVLAGGNTGELFF